This T cell receptor (beta chain) was recovered during a study of blood T cell repertoires in COVID-19. Allocation to cohorts depended on clinical history reported by the participants. Produced via immunoSEQ multiplex PCR; TCRdb's table is partial and in-frame only. The table lists about 500,000 clones, around 90% of them singletons. Germline V gene sequence: CDR1 SEHNR, CDR2 FQNEAQ (reference sequence). This CDR3 contains 15 residues. After removal of 5 bases from V and 9 bases from J, the junction contained 9 bases not matched to a gene. Sequenced input: PBMCs or T cells enriched from blood (not recorded which). This clonotype originated in a woman aged 18-30 years who had recovered from COVID-19. The genes are TRBV7-9 and TRBJ1-6; 8 bases match TRBD1. The CDR3 loop is CASSLFQGAGSPLHF. The DNA for the CDR3 is TGTGCCAGCAGCCTTTTCCAGGGGGCGGGTTCACCCCTCCACTTT.